The 30 T cell receptor beta chains given below trace back to one sample, sequenced in a study of Graves' ophthalmopathy and Graves' hyperthyroidism. From RNA, the CDR3 regions of TCR beta chains were amplified and sequenced. Investigators did first-round RT-PCR with HTBI primers, then second-round multiplex PCR. Via MiXCR, TCRdb re-called the multiplex PCR reads, giving one row per CDR3 protein. The table has 650,000 to 900,000 distinct CDR3 sequences, roughly 40% seen once. Specimen: peripheral blood. These receptors all come from an adult man with Graves' ophthalmopathy.

The chain has TRBV6-1 and TRBJ2-5, with D possibly TRBD2 on 5 matching bases. Germline CDR1 MNHNS, CDR2 SASEGT. This CDR3 is built from 14 residues. V was pared by 11 bases and J by 5 bases, with 21 bases between. The CDR3: CAARRLPTWETQYF. The DNA of the CDR3 is TGTGCCGCCAGAAGACTACCTACGTGGGAGACCCAGTACTTC.

The chain carries TRBV9 and TRBJ1-6; D not certain. V was cut by 4 bases and J by 8 bases, with 13 bases left in between. This CDR3 has 14 residues. Germline V gene lookup returns CDR1 SGDLS and CDR2 YYNGEE. CDR3: CASSSSIMDSPLHF. The CDR3 region has the DNA TGTGCCAGCAGCTCGTCGATAATGGATTCACCCCTCCACTTT.

The chain is built from TRBV7-2 and TRBJ1-1; D not certain. The V end was cut by 5 bases, the J end by 6 bases, with 13 bases between. CDR3 length: 13 amino acids. In germline, CDR1 is SGHTA, CDR2 FQGNSA. The CDR3 is CASSQDQESEAFF. CDR3 DNA sequence: TGTGCCAGCAGCCAAGATCAGGAATCTGAAGCTTTCTTT.

The chain joins TRBV25-1 to TRBJ1-6, with 7 bases that match TRBD1. The CDR3 spans 15 residues. From germline, CDR1 is MGHDK and CDR2 SYGVNS. V trimming: 6 bases; J trimming: 7 bases; junction bases outside the gene matches: 9. The CDR3 bases are TGTGCCAGCAGATCCTCACAGGGGTACAATTCACCCCTCCACTTT. Its translation is CASRSSQGYNSPLHF.

Many counts were recorded for this clonotype. V usage is TRBV10-3 and J usage is TRBJ2-7; D unresolved. The CDR3 consists of 13 residues. V was shortened by 3 bases and J by 3 bases, with 9 bases between the two germline ends. The germline CDR1 and CDR2 sequences are ENHRY and SYGVKD. The CDR3 loop is CAISEPEDYEQYF. The CDR3 DNA reads as TGTGCCATCAGTGAACCGGAAGACTACGAGCAGTACTTC.

CDR3 region: CASSIRGHSYEQYF. The DNA for the CDR3 is TGTGCCAGCAGTATCAGGGGACATAGCTACGAGCAGTACTTC. The chain recombines TRBV27 with TRBJ2-7; TRBD1 is a possible D gene (6 bases). V lost 5 bases and J 3 bases, leaving 14 bases between the germline ends. CDR3 size: 14 residues. Germline V CDR1 and CDR2: MNHEY, SMNVEV (reference sequence).

This clonotype occurred many times. The chain is built from TRBV19 and TRBJ1-5; 8 bases line up with TRBD1. CDR1 is LNHDA and CDR2 is SQIVND in the germline V gene (reference sequence). With V trimmed by 6 bases and J by 5 bases, 3 bases remained unmatched. The CDR3 runs to 13 residues. CDR3 DNA sequence: TGTGCCAGTAGGGACAGGGTTGATCAGCCCCAGCATTTT. Protein: CASRDRVDQPQHF.

The gene calls are TRBV4-2 and TRBJ1-2; 12 bases map to TRBD1. The CDR3 runs to 16 residues. Germline assignment: CDR1 LGHNA and CDR2 YNFKEQ. The V and J ends lost 3 bases and 3 bases, in that order; junction bases with no gene match: 5. The CDR3 bases are TGTGCCAGCAGCCAGGGGACAGGGGGCGCGGACTATGGCTACACCTTC. Protein: CASSQGTGGADYGYTF.

This clonotype was seen repeatedly, ten times or more. The rearrangement links TRBV19 to TRBJ1-5, with D perhaps matching TRBD1 (6 bases). Trimming removed 8 bases at V and 0 bases at J, with 14 bases between. CDR3 length equals 15 residues. The germline CDR1 and CDR2 sequences are LNHDA and SQIVND (reference sequence). The CDR3 protein is CASRTQGRSNQPQHF. For the CDR3, the DNA is TGTGCCAGTCGAACTCAGGGGCGTAGCAATCAGCCCCAGCATTTT. Full variable domain (outside the CDR3, taken from reference TRBV19 and TRBJ1-5): DGGITQSPKYLFRKEGQNVTLSCEQNLNHDAMYWYRQDPGQGLRLIYYSQIVNDFQKGDIAEGYSVSREKKESFPLTVTSAQKNPTAFYLCASRTQGRSNQPQHFGDGTRLSIL.

The chain links TRBV7-9 to TRBJ2-5; D ambiguous. V was clipped by 2 bases and J by 7 bases, with 11 bases between them. Germline V CDR1 and CDR2: SEHNR, FQNEAQ (reference sequence). The CDR3 is 13 residues long. The CDR3 DNA is TGTGCCAGCAGCTTAAGCGAGGATGGGACCCAGTACTTC. It translates to CASSLSEDGTQYF.

This clonotype was seen many times. This chain links TRBV9 with TRBJ1-6; D gene uncertain. V lost 0 bases and J lost 16, with 14 bases in between. Per the germline V gene, CDR1 is SGDLS and CDR2 is YYNGEE. This CDR3 is built from 13 residues. DNA of the CDR3: TGTGCCAGCAGCGTAGACCCGACCGTCCAACTCCACTTT. It specifies CASSVDPTVQLHF.

On this clonotype: One end of the junction is discordant with germline, which a read error may explain. The V and J genes are TRBV12-3 or TRBV12-4 and TRBJ2-6; perhaps TRBD1 as D (5 bases). CDR3 length: 17 residues. CDR3: CASSYPTGFSGANVPTF. CDR3 nucleotides: TGTGCCAGCAGTTACCCCACCGGTTTCTCTGGGGCCAACGTCCCGACTTTC.

With regard to this clonotype: The junction shows a germline mismatch at one end, possibly a read error. V usage is TRBV25-1 and J usage is TRBJ2-2; 8 positions match TRBD2. The CDR3 extends over 15 amino acids. Germline CDR1 and CDR2: MGHDK and SYGVNS. The CDR3 loop reads CASSSGRGATGEPFF. Written as DNA, the CDR3 is TGTGCCAGCAGTTCAGGGCGGGGGGCCACCGGGGAGCCGTTTTTT. The variable domain in full, completed from reference TRBV25-1 and TRBJ2-2, reads EADIYQTPRYLVIGTGKKITLECSQTMGHDKMYWYQQDPGMELHLIHYSYGVNSTEKGDLSSESTVSRIRTEHFPLTLESARPSHTSQYLCASSSGRGATGEPFFGEGSRLTVL.

V is TRBV7-2 and J is TRBJ2-6; tentatively, D is TRBD2 (5 bases). Trimming stripped 2 bases from V and 0 bases from J, with 14 bases between. Germline-derived CDR1 and CDR2 are SGHTA and FQGNSA. The CDR3 has 18 residues. CDR3 residues: CASSLRGGLSSGANVLTF. The CDR3 nucleotides read TGTGCCAGCAGCTTACGTGGCGGACTGAGCTCTGGGGCCAACGTCCTGACTTTC.

This clonotype has at least ten counts. V usage is TRBV10-2 and J usage is TRBJ2-7; 9 nucleotides agree with TRBD2. V gave up 7 bases and J gave up 4 bases; unmatched junction bases: 5. Germline CDR1 WSHSY, CDR2 SAAADI. The CDR3 is 13 residues long. The CDR3 loop reads CASIGLASYEQYF. CDR3 DNA: TGCGCCAGCATAGGACTAGCGTCGTACGAGCAGTACTTC.

This clonotype was found many times. The rearrangement uses TRBV7-2 and TRBJ2-6; D is unclear. Germline assignment: CDR1 SGHTA and CDR2 FQGNSA. CDR3 length equals 19 residues. V lost 2 bases to trimming and J lost 0 bases, with 17 bases between them. CDR3 DNA sequence: TGTGCCAGCAGCTTACAATCGGCAGCCCCAGGCTCTGGGGCCAACGTCCTGACTTTC. Protein: CASSLQSAAPGSGANVLTF.

V and J are TRBV9 and TRBJ2-3; TRBD1 matches at 7 bases. The CDR3 sequence is 14 residues long. V was pared by 4 bases and J by 5 bases, with 7 bases of the junction left unmatched. Germline values: CDR1 SGDLS, CDR2 YYNGEE. The CDR3 protein is CASSSRQGRDTQYF. CDR3 coding DNA: TGTGCCAGCAGCTCCCGACAGGGACGAGATACGCAGTATTTT.

This rearrangement joins TRBV2 to TRBJ2-1; TRBD2 might be the D (5 bases). From germline, CDR1 is SNHLY and CDR2 FYNNEI. The CDR3 has 13 amino acids. V was clipped by 4 bases and J by 8 bases, with 12 bases between them. The CDR3 nucleotides read TGTGCCAGCAGTGTACTAGTCGGCGATGAGCAGTTCTTC. It yields the protein CASSVLVGDEQFF.

This clonotype showed up just a few times. The chain is built from TRBV6-5 and TRBJ1-1; weak D call: TRBD1 (5 bases). This CDR3 spans 11 amino acids. From germline, CDR1 is MNHEY and CDR2 SVGAGI. The V end was cut by 5 bases, the J end by 8 bases, with 9 bases between. The CDR3 reads CASSDRQEAFF. The DNA for the CDR3 is TGTGCCAGCAGTGACCGACAGGAAGCTTTCTTT.

This clonotype has only a few counts. This rearrangement joins TRBV9 to TRBJ2-7; a weak D match, TRBD2 (6 bases). Germline V gene data show CDR1 as SGDLS and CDR2 as YYNGEE. V lost 0 bases, J lost 3 bases, and 13 bases lay in between. This CDR3 is built from 15 residues. The CDR3 DNA follows: TGTGCCAGCAGCGTAGATGTAGGAGGGTTCTACGAGCAGTACTTC. Amino acids: CASSVDVGGFYEQYF.

This clonotype has ten or more counts. The chain links TRBV7-8 to TRBJ1-5, with 9 bases aligning to TRBD1. Germline trimming cut 5 bases from V and 5 bases from J; bases unmatched to any gene: 4. The CDR3 is 14 residues long. Germline lookup yields CDR1 SGHVS and CDR2 FQNEAQ. The CDR3 region has the DNA TGTGCCAGCAGCACGACAGGGGGTTATCAGCCCCAGCATTTT. Protein: CASSTTGGYQPQHF.

The chain couples TRBV7-2 to TRBJ1-6; 7 bases align to TRBD1. V lost 5 bases, J lost 5 bases, and 12 bases stayed unmatched. The CDR3 is made up of 17 amino acids. Germline CDR1 reads SGHTA; CDR2 reads FQGNSA. The CDR3 is CASSPSVRDRDNSPLHF. The CDR3 region has the DNA TGTGCCAGCAGCCCCTCCGTCCGGGACAGAGATAATTCACCCCTCCACTTT.

On this clonotype itself: It is unclear where the CDR3 begins or ends on the DNA, so no DNA is shown, and the CDR3 is as TCRdb lists it. CDR3 region: CACSARTGLEETQYF. This chain connects TRBV2 to TRBJ2-5; the table's D call TRBD1 went unverified against the DNA. Per the germline V gene, CDR1 is SNHLY and CDR2 is FYNNEI. The CDR3 spans 15 amino acids, including both terminal residues.

This sequence joins TRBV7-9 and TRBJ2-2, with D perhaps being TRBD1 or TRBD2 (5 bases each). The germline CDR1 and CDR2 sequences are SEHNR and FQNEAQ (reference sequence). The V end lost 5 bases, the J end lost 8 bases, and 15 bases lay between the germline ends. CDR3 length equals 14 residues. CDR3 loop: CASSKGDRPGELFF. CDR3 DNA: TGTGCCAGCAGCAAGGGAGACAGACCTGGGGAGCTGTTTTTT.

The V gene is TRBV30, the J gene TRBJ2-5; the match to TRBD2 covers 7 bases. Germline CDR1 GTSNPN, CDR2 SVGIG (reference sequence). The CDR3 is 12 amino acids. Trimming took 8 bases from V and 7 from J; bases not matched to a gene: 10. CDR3 in amino acids: CATRAGPGTQYF. The CDR3 DNA reads TGTGCCACTCGAGCGGGGCCCGGGACCCAGTACTTC.

This clonotype was seen only a few times. This rearrangement joins TRBV7-9 to TRBJ1-1; 8 positions agree with TRBD1. V gave up 8 bases and J gave up 8 bases; unmatched junction bases: 7. Germline V CDR1 and CDR2: SEHNR, FQNEAQ (reference sequence). The CDR3 covers 12 residues. This CDR3 is CASGTGAREAFF. The CDR3 coding sequence is TGTGCCAGCGGGACAGGTGCCAGGGAAGCTTTCTTT.

With regard to this clonotype: The junction departs from the called germline gene at one end, perhaps through a read error. The chain combines TRBV4-1 with TRBJ2-7; TRBD2 is a possible D gene (7 bases). CDR1 MGHRA and CDR2 YSYEKL come from the germline V gene. The CDR3 spans 16 residues. CDR3 region: CASSQDAGAVMYEQHF. The CDR3 DNA reads as TGCGCCAGCAGCCAAGATGCGGGGGCGGTTATGTACGAGCAGCACTTC.

For this clonotype: A read error is possible here, since a much larger clone lies one base away. The chain joins TRBV10-3 to TRBJ1-3; D is unclear. CDR3 length: 12 amino acids. CDR1 is ENHRY and CDR2 is SYGVKD in the germline V gene. With 5 bases removed from V and 4 bases from J, the gap between germline ends came to 6 bases. The CDR3 DNA is TGTGCCATCAGTTACCTAGGAAACACCATATATTTT. The encoded protein is CAISYLGNTIYF.

The sample holds many counts of this clonotype. CDR3 bases: TGTGCCACCGCTCCAGGGGGCTATCAGCCCCAGCATTTT. Its translation is CATAPGGYQPQHF. V and J are TRBV24-1 and TRBJ1-5; TRBD1 matches at 8 bases. This CDR3 has 13 amino acids. Germline-derived CDR1 and CDR2 are KGHDR and SFDVKD. V was pared by 9 bases and J by 5 bases, with 5 bases of the junction left unmatched.

The table lists this clonotype with a count of one. An end of the junction does not agree with germline; a read error may underlie this. The gene calls are TRBV20-1 and TRBJ2-7; the match to TRBD1 covers 7 bases. CDR1 DFQATT and CDR2 SNEGSKA come from the germline V gene (reference sequence). The CDR3 consists of 11 residues. The CDR3 here is CSASRTGKPVF. CDR3 bases: TGCAGTGCTAGCAGGACAGGAAAGCCGGTCTTC.